One and the same sample provided the 7 T cell receptor beta chains below, sequenced in a study of TIL therapy for anti-PD-1-resistant metastatic lung cancer. Sample time point: pre-treatment sample, taken before nivolumab and TIL therapy. The immunoSEQ assay was v3. Some clones are missing from TCRdb's copy, which holds only in-frame ones; the method was immunoSEQ multiplex PCR. The data contain tens of thousands of clones, roughly 91% of them singletons. This specimen was blood, taken at baseline. The source is a person between 25 and 79 years old with non-small cell lung cancer.

The chain is built from TRBV12-3 or TRBV12-4 and TRBJ2-5; D is uncertain. The CDR3 covers 13 residues. The V and J ends lost 2 bases and 5 bases respectively, with 9 bases between them. Here the CDR3 DNA reads TGTGCCAGCAGTTTATCAGTAGGGGAGACCCAGTACTTC. It specifies CASSLSVGETQYF.

The genes are TRBV9 and TRBJ1-4; 7 bases fit TRBD1. Trimming cost V 3 bases and J 7 bases; bases outside gene matches: 6. Germline CDR1 is SGDLS and CDR2 is YYNGEE. This CDR3 is 14 amino acids long. The CDR3 DNA reads as TGTGCCAGCAGCGCGACAGGGACAGCTGAAAAACTGTTTTTT. Its protein is CASSATGTAEKLFF.

This chain connects TRBV5-1 to TRBJ1-1, with no clear D. The length of the CDR3 is 15 residues. The ends were cut back, 5 bases at V and 4 bases at J, with 18 bases in the middle. CDR1 SGHRS and CDR2 YFSETQ come from the germline V gene. The CDR3 DNA is TGCGCCAGCAGTTGGGAGGTCCAGGCGGGCACTGAAGCTTTCTTT. It is translated as CASSWEVQAGTEAFF.

The J gene is TRBJ1-1, the V gene TRBV10-2, with D uncertain. Between the trimmed V and J ends, which lost 3 bases and 0 bases, there was a span of 8 bases. Germline V gene data show CDR1 as WSHSY and CDR2 as SAAADI. The CDR3 is 14 amino acids. This CDR3 reads CASSDEFMNTEAFF. DNA for the CDR3: TGCGCCAGCAGTGATGAGTTCATGAACACTGAAGCTTTCTTT.

V usage is TRBV11-2 and J usage is TRBJ2-7; 11 nucleotides align to TRBD1. This CDR3 has 17 amino acids. J lost 3 bases, V lost 3 bases, and 10 bases had no gene match. From germline, CDR1 is SGHAT and CDR2 FQNNGV. CDR3 sequence reads: CASSLAQWDRGIYEQYF. The CDR3 region has the DNA TGTGCCAGCAGCTTGGCCCAGTGGGACAGGGGGATCTACGAGCAGTACTTC.

V gene TRBV6-6 combines with J gene TRBJ1-2; 9 bases map to TRBD1. J lost 2 bases, V lost 5 bases, and 15 bases had no gene match. Germline-derived CDR1 and CDR2 are MNHNY and SVGAGI (reference sequence). This CDR3 contains 18 residues. The CDR3: CASSPAPGQGFFNYGYTF. The CDR3 nucleotides read TGTGCCAGCAGTCCGGCTCCGGGACAGGGATTTTTCAACTATGGCTACACCTTC.

The rearrangement uses TRBV7-9 and TRBJ2-7; TRBD2 might be the D (5 bases). Germline V gene data show CDR1 as SEHNR and CDR2 as FQNEAQ (reference sequence). The CDR3 totals 14 residues. Trimming stripped 4 bases from V and 7 bases from J, with 17 bases between. CDR3 region: CASSSQILEGEQYF. The CDR3 DNA is TGTGCCAGCAGCTCCCAGATACTAGAAGGTGAGCAGTACTTC. Supplemented by reference TRBV7-9 and TRBJ2-7, the full variable domain reads DTGVSQNPRHKITKRGQNVTFRCDPISEHNRLYWYRQTLGQGPEFLTYFQNEAQLEKSRLLSDRFSAERPKGSFSTLEIQRTEQGDSAMYLCASSSQILEGEQYFGPGTRLTVT.